This TCR beta chain was captured by sequencing in a study of shared clonotypes between healthy human individuals. Regarding the study as a whole: Naive subsets generally had larger estimated richness than memory subsets. Clonotypes that were shared across a handful of donors made up around 5% of naive CD4 clonotypes. Shared clonotypes across all four donors exceeded non-shared ones in generation probability.

TCRdb's table, derived via immunoSEQ multiplex PCR, lists solely in-frame clones and lacks some. The table lists roughly 2.1 million clones, more than 85% of them singletons. The naive CD8 subset, CD45RO-negative cells positively selected for CCR7, excluded terminally differentiated effector memory CD45RA+ cells. All participating donors were Caucasian adults from Nashville, Tennessee. Germline V gene sequence: CDR1 SGDLS, CDR2 YYNGEE. Trimming cost V 3 bases and J 1 base, with 10 bases left between them. The CDR3 runs 14 residues. The table lists this clone with a few counts. Its antigen is unidentified.

J is TRBJ1-1 and V is TRBV9, with D tentatively TRBD1 (5 bases). The receptor was derived from a man aged 18 to 30 in good health. Some clones in this sample may be carry-over from other donors' samples. Sequencing was performed on naive CD8+ T cells from PBMCs. The CDR3 DNA follows: TGTGCCAGCAGCGCCCGACAGACGAACACTGAAGCTTTCTTT. It is translated as CASSARQTNTEAFF.